This note documents a single T cell receptor beta chain sequence. CDR1 and CDR2 (germline): LNHNV, YYDKDF (reference sequence). Trimming took off 0 bases at V and 7 bases at J, with 10 bases between the two ends. This CDR3 is 14 amino acids long. These data come from a study of T-cell reconstitution after alpha-beta-depleted transplantation in children. Preparation of the TCRbeta library used unique molecular identifiers. TCRdb reprocessed the PCR reads with MiXCR, giving one entry per CDR3 protein. There are about 640,000 distinct CDR3 sequences in the sample; 15% to 20% occur only once, and about 1.1% lies in the top ten.

The receptor comes from a human donor who donated a stem cell graft to a child with acute myeloid leukemia. The material was PBMCs from the stem cell graft donor, obtained from the stem cell graft. This chain joins TRBV15 and TRBJ2-1; D remains ambiguous. Written as DNA, the CDR3 is TGTGCCACCAGCAGAGATCCCACGAATAATGAGCAGTTCTTC. Its protein product is CATSRDPTNNEQFF.